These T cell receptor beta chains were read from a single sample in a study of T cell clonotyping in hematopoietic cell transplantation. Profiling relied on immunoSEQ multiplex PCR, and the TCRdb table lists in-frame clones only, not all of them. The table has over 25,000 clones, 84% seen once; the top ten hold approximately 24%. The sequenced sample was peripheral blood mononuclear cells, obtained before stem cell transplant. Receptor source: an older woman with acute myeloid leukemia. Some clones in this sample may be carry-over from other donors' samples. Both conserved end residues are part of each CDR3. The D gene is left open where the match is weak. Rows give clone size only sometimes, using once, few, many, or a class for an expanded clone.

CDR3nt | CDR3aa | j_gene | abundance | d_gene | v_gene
TGTGCCAGCAGCTTACCGGGACAGGGAATTAGTGGTACGCAGTATTTT | CASSLPGQGISGTQYF | TRBJ2-3 | . | TRBD1 | TRBV7-9
TGCGCCAGCAGCCTAGGGGGAAGGGGCGACGAGCAGTACTTC | CASSLGGRGDEQYF | TRBJ2-7 | . | . | TRBV4-3
TGCGCCAGCAGCAAGCCGGACTACGAGCAGTACTTC | CASSKPDYEQYF | TRBJ2-7 | . | . | TRBV5-1
TGTGCCAGCAATGCACCGGGACAGGGGGCTTTGATGAGCAATCAGCCCCAGCATTTT | CASNAPGQGALMSNQPQHF | TRBJ1-5 | . | TRBD1 | TRBV27
TGTGCCAGCAGTTTAACGGGGCGGGGTAGCAATCAGCCCCAGCATTTT | CASSLTGRGSNQPQHF | TRBJ1-5 | . | . | TRBV28
TGTGCCAGCAGTGTTTGGGCTACCGGGGAGCTGTTTTTT | CASSVWATGELFF | TRBJ2-2 | . | . | TRBV6-4
TGTGCCAGCAGTGGACAGGCCGCAACTAATGAAAAACTGTTTTTT | CASSGQAATNEKLFF | TRBJ1-4 | once | . | TRBV2
TGTGCCAGCAGCTCGGGGGGACAGGGTGGTTACGAGCAGTACTTC | CASSSGGQGGYEQYF | TRBJ2-7 | . | TRBD1 | TRBV5-6
TGTGCCAGCAGCTTGGTTGGGCAGGACACTGAAGCTTTCTTT | CASSLVGQDTEAFF | TRBJ1-1 | . | . | TRBV7-2
TGCGCCAGCAGCTTGTGGCAGGGGGCGAGAGGCTACACCTTC | CASSLWQGARGYTF | TRBJ1-2 | . | TRBD1 | TRBV5-1
TGTGCCAGCAGGGGCCCGGGACTAGCGGGGGGGATACGCACAGATACGCAGTATTTT | CASRGPGLAGGIRTDTQYF | TRBJ2-3 | . | TRBD2 | TRBV13
TGCAGCGGGACAGGGGGTGGAGAGACCCAGTACTTC | CSGTGGGETQYF | TRBJ2-5 | . | TRBD1 | TRBV29-1
TGTGCCAGCAGCTTCGGGACAACGCGAGGGGAGCAGTACTTC | CASSFGTTRGEQYF | TRBJ2-7 | . | . | TRBV7-9
TGTGCCAGCAGCTTAGAAGCAGGGGCTATCTATGGCTACACCTTC | CASSLEAGAIYGYTF | TRBJ1-2 | . | . | TRBV7-2
TGTGCCAGCAGCAGGGGGGCCAGCAATCAGCCCCAGCATTTT | CASSRGASNQPQHF | TRBJ1-5 | few | . | TRBV9
TGTGCCAGCAGCTTGCGGGGAAACACCATATATTTT | CASSLRGNTIYF | TRBJ1-3 | few | . | TRBV5-6
TGTGCCAGCAGCCAGGGCCTACTCACTGAAGCTTTCTTT | CASSQGLLTEAFF | TRBJ1-1 | . | . | TRBV11-1
TGCGCCAGCAGCGGCCGCACGGGACAGAACTACGAGCAGTACTTC | CASSGRTGQNYEQYF | TRBJ2-7 | . | TRBD1 | TRBV5-1
TGTGCCAGTAGTGCCTCAGGGCGGGACACTGAAGCTTTCTTT | CASSASGRDTEAFF | TRBJ1-1 | . | . | TRBV19
TGTGCCAGCAGCCTCATGACGACCGGGGAGCTGTTTTTT | CASSLMTTGELFF | TRBJ2-2 | few | . | TRBV9
TGTGCCAGCTCCCCCGGGACAGGGTATCACGAGCAGTACTTC | CASSPGTGYHEQYF | TRBJ2-7 | once | TRBD1 | TRBV18
TGCGCCAGCAGCCTGTGGACAGGGGCCGAAGAGACCCAGTACTTC | CASSLWTGAEETQYF | TRBJ2-5 | . | TRBD1 | TRBV5-1
TGTGCCAGCAGCTCGCCCCGATTCTCCTATAATTCACCCCTCCACTTT | CASSSPRFSYNSPLHF | TRBJ1-6 | . | . | TRBV7-9
TGCGCCAGCAGCTCCAGGGGGTCTAATGAAAAACTGTTTTTT | CASSSRGSNEKLFF | TRBJ1-4 | . | TRBD1 | TRBV5-1
TGCAGCGTAGTCTACACTGAAGCTTTCTTT | CSVVYTEAFF | TRBJ1-1 | . | . | TRBV29-1
TGTGCCAGCAGCTTCGTCGACCCGAGGACTCGCAATCAGCCCCAGCATTTT | CASSFVDPRTRNQPQHF | TRBJ1-5 | . | . | TRBV7-9
TGCGCCAGCAGCCCGTTATCCGGCCGGCAAGGGGCCGTGGAATACAATGAGCAGTTCTTC | CASSPLSGRQGAVEYNEQFF | TRBJ2-1 | . | . | TRBV4-1
TGTGCCAGCAGCCCGTCGCGGGACAGCTCCTACGAGCAGTACTTC | CASSPSRDSSYEQYF | TRBJ2-7 | . | . | TRBV7-2
TGTGCCAGCAGCACTGGGGGGTATTCACCCCTCCACTTT | CASSTGGYSPLHF | TRBJ1-6 | . | . | TRBV5-6
TGTGCCAGCAGCTTCACGACAGTTTCTTCCCTTTTTTTC | CASSFTTVSSLFF | TRBJ1-2 | . | . | TRBV11-3
TGTGCCAGCAGCTTAGGTGGGAGCTCCTACGAGCAGTACTTC | CASSLGGSSYEQYF | TRBJ2-7 | . | . | TRBV13
TGCGCCAGCAGCTTTCAGGGGGCAGAAGAGACCCAGTACTTC | CASSFQGAEETQYF | TRBJ2-5 | . | TRBD1 | TRBV5-1